These 25 T cell receptor beta chains share one sample of origin, sequenced in a study of CD8+ T cells in alopecia areata. TCR sequencing used cDNA made by reverse transcription of extracted RNA. Using immunoSEQ multiplex PCR, the repertoire was profiled, and TCRdb retains in-frame clones only, with some absent. Of roughly 250,000 clones detected, 65% to 70% appear once; the ten largest clones hold around 1.2%. The sequenced sample was CD4+ T cells sorted from blood, obtained at week 0. These TCRs come from a human donor with alopecia areata.

The chain carries TRBV30 and TRBJ1-2; possible D gene TRBD1, 5 bases. CDR3 length equals 15 residues. Germline V gene lookup returns CDR1 GTSNPN and CDR2 SVGIG (reference sequence). Trimming took 5 bases from V and 8 from J, leaving 24 bases between them. The CDR3 protein is CAWGTLLGSRLGYTF. In DNA form, the CDR3 reads TGTGCCTGGGGGACTCTTCTAGGGAGCCGGCTGGGCTACACCTTC.

This rearrangement joins TRBV9 to TRBJ2-3; TRBD2 agrees at 7 bases. The J segment lost 3 bases and the V segment lost 4 bases, leaving 5 bases of the junction unmatched. The germline CDR1 and CDR2 sequences are SGDLS and YYNGEE. The CDR3 consists of 14 residues. In DNA, the CDR3 is TGTGCCAGCAGCCCCTGGGGGGGAACAGATACGCAGTATTTT. This sequence encodes CASSPWGGTDTQYF. Complete variable domain (other parts from reference TRBV9 and TRBJ2-3): DSGVTQTPKHLITATGQRVTLRCSPRSGDLSVYWYQQSLDQGLQFLIQYYNGEERAKGNILERFSAQQFPDLHSELNLSSLELGDSALYFCASSPWGGTDTQYFGPGTRLTVL.

The chain is built from TRBV2 and TRBJ2-3, with D possibly matching TRBD1 (6 bases). Germline CDR1 and CDR2: SNHLY and FYNNEI. V was pared by 7 bases and J by 0 bases, with 11 bases between. The CDR3 is 14 residues long. In nucleotides, the CDR3 is TGTGCCAGCAACAAGGGACAAAGCACAGATACGCAGTATTTT. It translates to CASNKGQSTDTQYF.

J is TRBJ1-4 and V is TRBV29-1; D gene uncertain. Looked up from germline, CDR1 is SQVTM and CDR2 is ANQGSEA. The CDR3 consists of 14 residues. Trimming left V 2 bases short and J 7 bases short, with 14 bases between. Here the CDR3 reads CSVERGGSGEKLFF. The CDR3 coding sequence is TGCAGCGTTGAAAGAGGTGGCAGCGGTGAAAAACTGTTTTTT.

This chain uses TRBV30 with TRBJ2-3; 11 bases fit TRBD2. Germline V gene data show CDR1 as GTSNPN and CDR2 as SVGIG (reference sequence). The CDR3 length is 15 residues. V dropped 2 bases and J dropped 1; count of bases not matched to a gene: 2. The CDR3 loop is CAWSKTSGGTDTQYF. The CDR3 bases are TGTGCCTGGAGTAAGACTAGCGGGGGCACAGATACGCAGTATTTT.

The chain is built from TRBV15 and TRBJ2-5, with a tentative D call TRBD1 (5 bases). Trimming cost V 0 bases and J 0 bases, with 14 bases left between them. Germline V gene sequence: CDR1 LNHNV, CDR2 YYDKDF (reference sequence). The CDR3 is 17 amino acids. CDR3: CATSRDAAGQYQETQYF. The DNA for the CDR3 is TGTGCCACCAGCAGAGATGCCGCAGGGCAGTACCAAGAGACCCAGTACTTC. Supplemented by reference TRBV15 and TRBJ2-5, the full variable domain reads DAMVIQNPRYQVTQFGKPVTLSCSQTLNHNVMYWYQQKSSQAPKLLFHYYDKDFNNEADTPDNFQSRRPNTSFCFLDIRSPGLGDTAMYLCATSRDAAGQYQETQYFGPGTRLLVL.

This clone was seen a handful of times. The chain recombines TRBV16 with TRBJ1-1, with no clear D. The CDR3 consists of 14 residues. V dropped 0 bases and J dropped 1 base, with 6 bases sitting between them. Germline values: CDR1 KGHSY, CDR2 FQNENV. The CDR3 nucleotides are TGTGCCAGCAGCCAATCCACGGCGAACACTGAAGCTTTCTTT. Amino acids: CASSQSTANTEAFF. Full variable domain (outside the CDR3, taken from reference TRBV16 and TRBJ1-1): GEEVAQTPKHLVRGEGQKAKLYCAPIKGHSYVFWYQQVLKNEFKFLISFQNENVFDETGMPKERFSAKCLPNSPCSLEIQATKLEDSAVYFCASSQSTANTEAFFGQGTRLTVV.

The rearrangement joins TRBV29-1 to TRBJ2-5; D is possibly TRBD2 (5 bases). The V and J ends lost 3 bases and 5 bases respectively, with 10 bases between them. This CDR3 comprises 12 residues. Germline values: CDR1 SQVTM, CDR2 ANQGSEA. As DNA, the CDR3 is TGCAGCGTTGAGAGGGCACGGGAGACCCAGTACTTC. This encodes CSVERARETQYF.

V and J are TRBV5-4 and TRBJ2-1; the D gene is possibly TRBD2 (6 bases). Germline CDR1 SGHNT, CDR2 YYREEE (reference sequence). V lost 1 base to trimming and J lost 10 bases, with 12 bases between them. The length of the CDR3 is 13 residues. Here the CDR3 DNA reads TGTGCCAGCAGCTTGACGGGGGTCGGAGAGCAGTTCTTC. It codes for CASSLTGVGEQFF.

A note on this clone: Other DNA sequences in the sample encode the same CDR3. The rearrangement joins TRBV20-1 to TRBJ2-5, with D unresolved. Trimming pared 3 bases from V and 1 base from J, leaving 3 bases between. This CDR3 region has 11 residues. Germline V gives CDR1 DFQATT, CDR2 SNEGSKA (reference sequence). The chain's CDR3 is CSASFQETQYF. As DNA, the CDR3 is TGCAGTGCTAGTTTCCAAGAGACCCAGTACTTC.

The chain joins TRBV2 to TRBJ2-3; maybe TRBD2 (5 bases). The CDR3 runs to 16 residues. Between the trimmed V and J ends, which lost 4 bases and 1 base, there was a span of 15 bases. Germline V gene lookup returns CDR1 SNHLY and CDR2 FYNNEI. CDR3 loop: CASSGPMGAGTDTQYF. The CDR3 bases are TGTGCCAGCAGTGGACCCATGGGAGCGGGCACAGATACGCAGTATTTT.

The CDR3 protein is CASSTTGGLYGYTF. The DNA for the CDR3 is TGTGCCAGCTCGACAACAGGGGGTTTGTATGGCTACACCTTC. The chain couples TRBV18 to TRBJ1-2, with 8 bases identical to TRBD1. In germline, CDR1 is KGHSH, CDR2 LQKENI. This CDR3 comprises 14 residues. Unmatched junction bases numbered 8, after V lost 6 bases and J lost 5 bases.

The chain uses TRBV14 and TRBJ2-5, with D perhaps TRBD1 (5 bases). V lost 1 base to trimming and J lost 5 bases, with 11 bases between them. This CDR3 region has 14 residues. The germline V gene has CDR1 SGHDN and CDR2 FVKESK. CDR3 DNA sequence: TGTGCCAGCAGCCAAGTTCCAGGGCGGGAGACCCAGTACTTC. Its translation: CASSQVPGRETQYF.

In this sample, this clone turned up a few times. Here the CDR3 DNA reads TGTGCCAGTAGTCAGGACTTTCAGCCCCAGCATTTT. This codes for CASSQDFQPQHF. The chain links TRBV19 to TRBJ1-5, with no clear D. The germline V gene encodes CDR1 LNHDA and CDR2 SQIVND (reference sequence). Between the trimmed V and J ends, which lost 5 bases and 6 bases, there was a span of 8 bases. The CDR3 is 12 amino acids.

This clone was counted a few times. V is TRBV29-1 and J is TRBJ2-2, with 8 bases matching TRBD1. This CDR3 is 13 amino acids long. Germline CDR1 and CDR2: SQVTM and ANQGSEA. The J segment lost 7 bases and the V segment lost 6 bases, leaving 7 bases of the junction unmatched. The CDR3 DNA reads TGCAGCGTCTCGGACAGGGTAGTCGGGGAGCTGTTTTTT. As protein: CSVSDRVVGELFF.

V gene TRBV29-1 combines with J gene TRBJ1-5, with D maybe TRBD1 (6 bases). This CDR3 region has 12 residues. Germline CDR1 and CDR2: SQVTM and ANQGSEA. The germline V and J ends were trimmed by 6 bases and 6 bases, with 12 bases remaining between them. This chain's CDR3 is CSVGGPSQPQHF. The CDR3 bases are TGCAGCGTGGGGGGGCCAAGTCAGCCCCAGCATTTT.

V and J are TRBV7-8 and TRBJ2-7; 7 bases agree with TRBD2. V dropped 5 bases and J dropped 4; count of bases not matched to a gene: 8. Germline CDR1 SGHVS, CDR2 FQNEAQ. The CDR3 is made up of 14 amino acids. CDR3 amino acids: CASSLMGRGYEQYF. The CDR3 DNA is TGTGCCAGCAGCCTGATGGGGAGGGGTTACGAGCAGTACTTC. Full variable domain (outside the CDR3, taken from reference TRBV7-8 and TRBJ2-7): GAGVSQSPRYKVAKRGQDVALRCDPISGHVSLFWYQQALGQGPEFLTYFQNEAQLDKSGLPSDRFFAERPEGSVSTLKIQRTQQEDSAVYLCASSLMGRGYEQYFGPGTRLTVT.

The genes are TRBV2 and TRBJ1-2, with D maybe TRBD1 (6 bases). This CDR3 is built from 14 residues. Deletions cut 3 bases from V and 5 bases from J, with 13 bases between. Germline V gives CDR1 SNHLY, CDR2 FYNNEI. The DNA for the CDR3 is TGTGCCAGCAGTGAGGGACACAGTATATATGGCTACACCTTC. Protein product: CASSEGHSIYGYTF. Drawing the rest from reference TRBV2 and TRBJ1-2, the complete variable domain is EPEVTQTPSHQVTQMGQEVILRCVPISNHLYFYWYRQILGQKVEFLVSFYNNEISEKSEIFDDQFSVERPDGSNFTLKIRSTKLEDSAMYFCASSEGHSIYGYTFGSGTRLTVV.

The chain employs TRBV30 and TRBJ2-7; 10 bases fit TRBD2. The CDR3 sequence is 13 residues long. The V and J ends lost 3 bases and 1 base, in that order; junction bases with no gene match: 0. Germline CDR1 GTSNPN, CDR2 SVGIG (reference sequence). CDR3 nucleotide sequence: TGTGCCTGGAGGACTAGCGGGTCCTACGAGCAGTACTTC. Translating it yields CAWRTSGSYEQYF.

This clone was detected a few times. The V gene is TRBV14, the J gene TRBJ1-2; D not resolved. Trimming shortened V by 3 bases and J by 4 bases, and 6 bases separated the two germline ends. The CDR3 has 12 residues. Germline CDR1 SGHDN, CDR2 FVKESK. Here the CDR3 reads CASSQTIYGYTF. CDR3 DNA sequence: TGTGCCAGCAGCCAGACTATCTATGGCTACACCTTC.

There are a few counts of this clone. The rearrangement links TRBV7-2 to TRBJ2-2; maybe TRBD2 (6 bases). Germline-derived CDR1 and CDR2 are SGHTA and FQGNSA. V lost 2 bases and J 4 bases, leaving 17 bases between the germline ends. The CDR3 covers 17 residues. This chain's CDR3 is CASSLNPLGGGTGELFF. The CDR3 nucleotides are TGTGCCAGCAGCTTAAACCCCTTGGGGGGAGGCACCGGGGAGCTGTTTTTT.

This clone was picked up a small number of times. The V call is TRBV29-1, the J call TRBJ1-6, with a possible D match to TRBD1 (5 bases). The CDR3 loop spans 13 amino acids. Germline V gives CDR1 SQVTM, CDR2 ANQGSEA. V lost 6 bases to trimming and J lost 5 bases, with 11 bases between them. The CDR3 DNA reads as TGCAGCGTGATAATGGGGGATAATTCACCCCTCCACTTT. Amino acids: CSVIMGDNSPLHF.

This chain links TRBV30 with TRBJ2-5; 7 bases map to TRBD1. CDR1 is GTSNPN, CDR2 SVGIG, per germline (reference sequence). The CDR3 length is 14 residues. With 1 base clipped from V and 4 bases from J, the junction kept 6 bases outside the gene matches. CDR3 sequence (DNA): TGTGCCTGGAGTGGGGGACAGCCAGGAGAGACCCAGTACTTC. Its protein product is CAWSGGQPGETQYF.

In its sample, this clone was seen once. CDR3 sequence reads: CAWSVYLQGEQYF. The DNA for the CDR3 is TGTGCCTGGAGTGTATACCTTCAGGGGGAGCAGTACTTC. The gene calls are TRBV30 and TRBJ2-7, with D possibly matching TRBD1 (6 bases). The CDR3 length is 13 residues. Germline V gene lookup returns CDR1 GTSNPN and CDR2 SVGIG (reference sequence). The V gene lost 0 bases and the J gene lost 7 bases, with 13 bases spanning the gap.

CDR3 region: CASSLRAGSYNEQFF. In nucleotides, the CDR3 is TGTGCCAGCAGCTTAAGAGCGGGGTCCTACAATGAGCAGTTCTTC. The chain uses TRBV7-9 and TRBJ2-1; 7 bases agree with TRBD2. Trimming took 2 bases from V and 1 from J; bases not matched to a gene: 2. CDR1 is SEHNR, CDR2 FQNEAQ, per germline (reference sequence). CDR3 length: 15 residues.